The sample holds many counts of the clone carrying this TCR beta chain. The target antigen is unknown. This CDR3 contains 15 residues. Germline values: CDR1 DFQATT, CDR2 SNEGSKA (reference sequence). Trimming took 3 bases from V and 3 from J; bases not matched to a gene: 8. The sample originates from a study of blood T cells in healthy people across ages. General study results and limits: The study lacked donor CMV status, which possibly confounded expanded clonotype changes. Donors of long life had a larger count of naive CD4+ cells and greater diversity than aged donors.

Through a sample-barcoded 5' primer and a J-beta primer mix, a second PCR was run for about 6 to 11 cycles. Sequencing of every sample gave 2.5 million or more CDR3-containing paired-end reads. TCRdb re-called the 5' RACE reads with MiXCR, one entry per CDR3 protein. The sample includes hundreds of thousands of distinct CDR3 sequences, approximately 29% of them seen just once. Input material: blood. The chain carries TRBV20-1 and TRBJ2-3, with 8 bases matching TRBD2. The sequence came from a woman of 80 years or more in good health. The CDR3 nucleotides are TGCAGTGCTAGCACTGTAGCGGGAAGAACAGATACGCAGTATTTT. It is translated as CSASTVAGRTDTQYF.